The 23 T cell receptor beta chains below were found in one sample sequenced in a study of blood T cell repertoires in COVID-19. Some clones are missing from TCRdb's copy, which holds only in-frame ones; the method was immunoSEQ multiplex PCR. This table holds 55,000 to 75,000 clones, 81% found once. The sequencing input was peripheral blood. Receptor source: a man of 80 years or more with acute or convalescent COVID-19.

This CDR3 reads CASSKIEQGNYGYTF. Here the CDR3 DNA reads TGCGCCAGCAGCAAGATCGAACAGGGGAACTATGGCTACACCTTC. The V gene is TRBV5-1, the J gene TRBJ1-2, with 7 bases lining up with TRBD1. Trimming cost V 4 bases and J 2 bases; bases outside gene matches: 8. This CDR3 comprises 15 residues. CDR1 is SGHRS, CDR2 YFSETQ, per germline.

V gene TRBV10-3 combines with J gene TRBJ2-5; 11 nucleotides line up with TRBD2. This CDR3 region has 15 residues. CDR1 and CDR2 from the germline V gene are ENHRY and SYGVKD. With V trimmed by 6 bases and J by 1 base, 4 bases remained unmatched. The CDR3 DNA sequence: TGTGCCATCAGGGAGGGACTAGCGGCCCAAGAGACCCAGTACTTC. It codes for CAIREGLAAQETQYF.

CDR3 bases: TGTGCCAGCAGTTACGGGCGTATGACCTACGAGCAGTACTTC. It specifies CASSYGRMTYEQYF. The rearrangement uses TRBV6-2 or TRBV6-3 and TRBJ2-7; unclear D gene. The CDR3 sequence is 14 residues long. V lost 2 bases to trimming and J lost 2 bases, with 10 bases between them. The germline CDR1 and CDR2 sequences are MNHEY and SVGEGT.

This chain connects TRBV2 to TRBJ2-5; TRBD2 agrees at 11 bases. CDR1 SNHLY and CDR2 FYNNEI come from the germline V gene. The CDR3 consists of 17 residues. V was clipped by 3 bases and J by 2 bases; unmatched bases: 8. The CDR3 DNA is TGTGCCAGCAGTGAGGCTCCTAGCGGGAGGTTACAAGAGACCCAGTACTTC. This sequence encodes CASSEAPSGRLQETQYF.

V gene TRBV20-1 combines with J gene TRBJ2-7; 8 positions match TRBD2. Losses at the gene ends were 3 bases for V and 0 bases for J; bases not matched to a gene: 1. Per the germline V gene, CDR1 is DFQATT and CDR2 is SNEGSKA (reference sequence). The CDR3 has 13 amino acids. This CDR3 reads CSASSGVSYEQYF. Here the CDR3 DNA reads TGCAGTGCTAGTAGCGGGGTCTCCTACGAGCAGTACTTC.

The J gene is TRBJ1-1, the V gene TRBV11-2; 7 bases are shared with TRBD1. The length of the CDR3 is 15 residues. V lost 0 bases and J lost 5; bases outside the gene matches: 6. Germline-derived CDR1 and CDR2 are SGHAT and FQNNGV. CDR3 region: CASSLDGYRGTEAFF. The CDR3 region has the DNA TGTGCCAGCAGCTTAGATGGGTACAGGGGAACTGAAGCTTTCTTT.

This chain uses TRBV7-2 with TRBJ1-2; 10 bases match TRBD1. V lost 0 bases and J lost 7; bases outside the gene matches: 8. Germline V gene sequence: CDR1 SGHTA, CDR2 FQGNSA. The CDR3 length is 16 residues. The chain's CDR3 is CASSLASTGQGIGYTF. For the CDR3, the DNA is TGTGCCAGCAGCTTAGCTTCCACGGGACAGGGGATTGGCTACACCTTC.

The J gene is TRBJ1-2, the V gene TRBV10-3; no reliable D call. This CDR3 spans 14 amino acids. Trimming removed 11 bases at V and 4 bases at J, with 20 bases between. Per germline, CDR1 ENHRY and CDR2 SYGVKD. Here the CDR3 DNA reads TGTGCCGCCGGAGGCAGGCCGGAGGGCTATGGCTACACCTTC. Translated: CAAGGRPEGYGYTF.

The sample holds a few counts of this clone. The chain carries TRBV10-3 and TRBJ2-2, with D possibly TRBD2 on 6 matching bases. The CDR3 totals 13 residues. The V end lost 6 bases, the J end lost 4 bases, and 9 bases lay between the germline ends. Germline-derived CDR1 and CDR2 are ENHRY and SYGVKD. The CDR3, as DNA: TGTGCCATCAGCGACGGGGGCACCGGGGAGCTGTTTTTT. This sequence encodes CAISDGGTGELFF.

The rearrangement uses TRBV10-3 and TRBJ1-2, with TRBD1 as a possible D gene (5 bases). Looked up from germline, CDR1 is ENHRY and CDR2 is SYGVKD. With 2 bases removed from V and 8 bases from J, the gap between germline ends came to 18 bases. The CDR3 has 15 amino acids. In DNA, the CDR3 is TGTGCCATCAGTGAGCGGGGGGACTCTACGGAAGGCTACACCTTC. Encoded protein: CAISERGDSTEGYTF.

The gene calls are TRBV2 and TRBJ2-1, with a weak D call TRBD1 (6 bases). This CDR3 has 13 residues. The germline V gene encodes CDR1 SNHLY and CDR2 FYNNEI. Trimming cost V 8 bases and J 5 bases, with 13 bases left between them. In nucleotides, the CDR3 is TGTGCCAGCCATCCGGGACATAACAATGAGCAGTTCTTC. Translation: CASHPGHNNEQFF.

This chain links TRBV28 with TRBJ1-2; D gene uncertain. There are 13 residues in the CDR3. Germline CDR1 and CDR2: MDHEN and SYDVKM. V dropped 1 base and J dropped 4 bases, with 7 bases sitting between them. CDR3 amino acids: CASSLSSFYGYTF. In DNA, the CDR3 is TGTGCCAGCAGTTTATCCAGTTTCTATGGCTACACCTTC.

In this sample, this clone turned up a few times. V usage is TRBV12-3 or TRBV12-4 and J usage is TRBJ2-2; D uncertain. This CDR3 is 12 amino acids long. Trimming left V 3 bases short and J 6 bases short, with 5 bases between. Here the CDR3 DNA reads TGTGCCAGCAGTTTTGGGCCCGGGGAGCTGTTTTTT. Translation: CASSFGPGELFF.

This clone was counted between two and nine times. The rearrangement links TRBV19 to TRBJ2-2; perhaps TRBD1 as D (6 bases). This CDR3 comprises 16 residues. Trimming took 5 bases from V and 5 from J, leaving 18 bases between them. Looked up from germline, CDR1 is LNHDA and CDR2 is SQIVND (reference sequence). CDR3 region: CASSFRQERKTGELFF. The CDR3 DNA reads TGTGCCAGTAGTTTTCGACAGGAAAGGAAGACCGGGGAGCTGTTTTTT. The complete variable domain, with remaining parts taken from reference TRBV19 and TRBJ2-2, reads DGGITQSPKYLFRKEGQNVTLSCEQNLNHDAMYWYRQDPGQGLRLIYYSQIVNDFQKGDIAEGYSVSREKKESFPLTVTSAQKNPTAFYLCASSFRQERKTGELFFGEGSRLTVL.

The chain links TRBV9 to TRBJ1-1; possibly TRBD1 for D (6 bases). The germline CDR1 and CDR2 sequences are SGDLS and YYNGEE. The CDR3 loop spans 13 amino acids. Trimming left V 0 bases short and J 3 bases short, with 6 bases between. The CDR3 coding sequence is TGTGCCAGCAGCGTAGCAGGGGACACTGAAGCTTTCTTT. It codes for CASSVAGDTEAFF. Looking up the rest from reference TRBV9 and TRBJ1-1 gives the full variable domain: DSGVTQTPKHLITATGQRVTLRCSPRSGDLSVYWYQQSLDQGLQFLIQYYNGEERAKGNILERFSAQQFPDLHSELNLSSLELGDSALYFCASSVAGDTEAFFGQGTRLTVV.

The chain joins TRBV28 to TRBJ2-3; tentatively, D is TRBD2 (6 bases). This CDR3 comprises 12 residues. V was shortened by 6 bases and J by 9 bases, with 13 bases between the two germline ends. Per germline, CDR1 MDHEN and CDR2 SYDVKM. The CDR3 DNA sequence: TGTGCCAGCAGCCGGGTAAGCGGGACGCAGTATTTT. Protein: CASSRVSGTQYF.

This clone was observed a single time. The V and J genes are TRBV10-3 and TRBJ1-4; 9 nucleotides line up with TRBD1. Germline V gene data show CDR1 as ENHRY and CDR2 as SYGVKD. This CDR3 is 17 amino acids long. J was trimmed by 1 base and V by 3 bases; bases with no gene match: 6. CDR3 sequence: CAISDGQGSETNEKLFF. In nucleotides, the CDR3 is TGTGCCATCAGTGACGGACAGGGGAGTGAAACTAATGAAAAACTGTTTTTT.

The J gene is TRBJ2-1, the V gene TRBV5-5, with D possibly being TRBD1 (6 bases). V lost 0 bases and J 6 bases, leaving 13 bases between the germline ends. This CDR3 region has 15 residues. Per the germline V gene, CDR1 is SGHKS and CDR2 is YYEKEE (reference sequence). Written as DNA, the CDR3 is TGTGCCAGCAGCTTGGAGCAGGGGTTATTCAATGAGCAGTTCTTC. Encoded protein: CASSLEQGLFNEQFF.

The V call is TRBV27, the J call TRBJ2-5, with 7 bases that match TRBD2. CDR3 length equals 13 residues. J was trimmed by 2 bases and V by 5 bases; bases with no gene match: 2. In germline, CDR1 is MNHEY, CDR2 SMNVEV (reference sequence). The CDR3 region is CASSIAGQETQYF. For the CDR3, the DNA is TGTGCCAGCAGTATAGCGGGTCAAGAGACCCAGTACTTC.

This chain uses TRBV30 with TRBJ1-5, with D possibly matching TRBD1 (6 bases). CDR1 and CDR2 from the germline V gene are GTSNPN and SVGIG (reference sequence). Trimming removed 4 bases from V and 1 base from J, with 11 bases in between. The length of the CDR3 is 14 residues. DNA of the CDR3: TGTGCCTGGACGGGGGGCGGAAGCAATCAGCCCCAGCATTTT. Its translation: CAWTGGGSNQPQHF.

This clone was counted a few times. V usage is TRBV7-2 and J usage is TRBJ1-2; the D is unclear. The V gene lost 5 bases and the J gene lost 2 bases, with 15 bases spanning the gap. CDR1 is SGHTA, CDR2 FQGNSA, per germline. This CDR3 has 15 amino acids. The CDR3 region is CASSPRGASNYGYTF. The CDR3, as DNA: TGTGCCAGCAGCCCCCGAGGTGCATCCAACTATGGCTACACCTTC.

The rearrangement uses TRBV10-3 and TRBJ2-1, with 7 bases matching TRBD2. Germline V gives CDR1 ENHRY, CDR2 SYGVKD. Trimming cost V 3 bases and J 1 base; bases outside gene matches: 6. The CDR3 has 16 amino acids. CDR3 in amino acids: CAISDLREGSYNEQFF. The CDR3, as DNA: TGTGCCATCAGTGACTTAAGGGAGGGGTCCTACAATGAGCAGTTCTTC.

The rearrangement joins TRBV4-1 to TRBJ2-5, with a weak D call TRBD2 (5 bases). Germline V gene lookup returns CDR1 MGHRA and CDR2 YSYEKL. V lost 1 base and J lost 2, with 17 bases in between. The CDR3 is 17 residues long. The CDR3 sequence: CASSQGRKRDRQETQYF. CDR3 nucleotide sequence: TGCGCCAGCAGCCAAGGGCGGAAGAGGGATAGGCAAGAGACCCAGTACTTC.